This note documents a single TCR beta chain sequence. This sample stems from a study of blood T cell dynamics during melanoma immunotherapy. Time point described: pre-treatment baseline. Blood was drawn before treatment and at week 3 after checkpoint blockade. Response was assessed by RECIST 1.1 at 12 weeks, except a couple of rapid progressors. Patients with prior systemic cancer treatment, concomitant immunosuppressants, or other active malignancies were excluded. Every bulk PBMC sample received the same 350 ng of DNA. Here immunoSEQ multiplex PCR was the method, and the copy in TCRdb shows in-frame clones only, minus some. The table has some 9,900 clones, around 91% seen once. This CDR3 comprises 17 residues. V was clipped by 1 base and J by 2 bases; unmatched bases: 6. Germline lookup yields CDR1 GTSNPN and CDR2 SVGIG (reference sequence).

Specimen: blood, collected from a patient treated with checkpoint blockade. This chain uses TRBV30 with TRBJ2-2; 11 nucleotides match TRBD2. The source of this sequence is a human donor with melanoma. CDR3 nucleotides: TGTGCCTGGAGTGCACTAGCGGGAGATTTTAACACCGGGGAGCTGTTTTTT. Encoded protein: CAWSALAGDFNTGELFF.